This T cell receptor (beta chain) was sequenced for a study of Ad26.COV2.S vaccination and SARS-CoV-2 variants. Described treatment: around 19 received Ad26.COV2.S at low or high dose, single or two shots; 5 received placebo; per-sample allocation not given. Sampling was performed 63 days after the first vaccine or placebo injection. Its platform was an Ad26 vector, and its expressed antigen was Wuhan-strain SARS-CoV-2 spike. This CDR3 region has 18 residues. The V gene end was trimmed by 3 bases and the J gene end by 1 base; junction bases not matched to a gene: 7. Per the germline V gene, CDR1 is KGHSH and CDR2 is LQKENI. Assay used: immunoSEQ multiplex PCR; TCRdb lists only in-frame clones, some missing. The repertoire holds about 420,000 clones, with 88% as singletons.

The V call is TRBV18, the J call TRBJ2-3; 13 bases line up with TRBD2. The receptor comes from a person between 18 and 59 years old who received the Ad26.COV2.S COVID-19 vaccine or a placebo. The sample was peripheral blood, taken in a trial of Ad26.COV2.S vaccine versus placebo. The CDR3 DNA reads as TGTGCCAGCTCACCCACTAGCGGGGGGGCCTGGGGCACAGATACGCAGTATTTT. This codes for CASSPTSGGAWGTDTQYF.